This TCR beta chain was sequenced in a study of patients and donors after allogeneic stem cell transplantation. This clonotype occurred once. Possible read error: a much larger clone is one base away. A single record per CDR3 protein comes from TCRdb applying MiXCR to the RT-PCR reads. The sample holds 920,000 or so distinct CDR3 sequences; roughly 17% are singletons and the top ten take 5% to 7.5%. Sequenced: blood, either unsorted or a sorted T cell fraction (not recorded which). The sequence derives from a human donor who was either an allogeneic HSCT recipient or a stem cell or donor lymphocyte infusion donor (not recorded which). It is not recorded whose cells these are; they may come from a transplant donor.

Here the CDR3 reads CASRPSGELFF. The CDR3 DNA follows: TGTGCCAGCAGACCGTCCGGGGAGCTGTTTTTT. The rearrangement links TRBV7-9 to TRBJ2-2, with D unclear. CDR1 and CDR2 from the germline V gene are SEHNR and FQNEAQ (reference sequence). Between the trimmed V and J ends, which lost 6 bases and 6 bases, there was a span of 5 bases. The CDR3 sequence is 11 residues long.